Presented here are 13 T cell receptor beta chains from one specimen sequenced in a study of tumor and adjacent non-tumor tissue in lung cancer. Three rounds of nested PCR, following a modified ARM-PCR protocol, produced the TCRbeta library. In TCRdb, the multiplex PCR reads were re-called with MiXCR into one record per CDR3 protein. The sample lists tens of thousands of distinct CDR3 sequences, around 67% occurring once. The template was RNA from unsorted bulk tissue. Distant lung tissue was collected more than 3 cm away from the tumor edge. Sequencing input: distant non-tumor lung tissue. These receptors were collected from a woman aged 70 to 79 with non-small cell lung cancer.

Regarding this clonotype: This may arise from a read error, as a much more abundant clone is one base away. The chain uses TRBV11-2 and TRBJ2-6; no clear D. Germline V gene data show CDR1 as SGHAT and CDR2 as FQNNGV. V lost 1 base and J lost 2, with 12 bases in between. The CDR3 loop spans 17 amino acids. In DNA, the CDR3 is TGTGCCAGCAGCTTAGTATCGTTTTCCGCTGGGGCCAACGTCCTGACTTTC. This encodes CASSLVSFSAGANVLTF. Filled out from reference TRBV11-2 and TRBJ2-6, the complete variable domain reads EAGVAQSPRYKIIEKRQSVAFWCNPISGHATLYWYQQILGQGPKLLIQFQNNGVVDDSQLPKDRFSAERLKGVDSTLKIQPAKLEDSAVYLCASSLVSFSAGANVLTFGAGSRLTVL.

The table lists this clonotype with a few counts. The junction departs from germline at one end; a sequencing error may be responsible. The CDR3 DNA reads as TGTGCCTGGGCGGCTAGCGACACTGGGGAGCCGTTTTTT. Protein product: CAWAASDTGEPFF. The chain recombines TRBV30 with TRBJ2-2; tentatively, D is TRBD2 (6 bases). CDR3 length equals 13 residues. In germline, CDR1 is GTSNPN, CDR2 SVGIG (reference sequence).

This clonotype was found a few times. A much larger clone is a single base away; this may be a read error. The V call is TRBV5-1, the J call TRBJ1-1, with D unresolved. Germline V gene lookup returns CDR1 SGHRS and CDR2 YFSETQ. The CDR3 has 13 residues. The CDR3 spells CASSTEMGTEASF. CDR3 nucleotides: TGCGCCAGCAGCACCGAAATGGGCACTGAAGCTTCCTTT.

In its sample, this clonotype was seen a few times. A much larger clone lies a single base off, so this may be a read error. The chain joins TRBV20-1 to TRBJ2-6, with D maybe TRBD1 (6 bases). The CDR3 is made up of 14 amino acids. V lost 2 bases, J lost 3 bases, and 8 bases lay in between. The V gene's germline CDR1 is DFQATT and CDR2 SNEGSKA (reference sequence). The CDR3 sequence: CSARQGIGANVLTF. The CDR3 coding sequence is TGCAGTGCTAGACAGGGGATTGGGGCCAACGTCCTGACTTTC.

The chain combines TRBV6-4 with TRBJ1-1, with D uncertain. The CDR3 loop spans 13 amino acids. Trimming pared 6 bases from V and 6 bases from J, leaving 14 bases between. CDR1 and CDR2 (germline): MRHNA, SNTAGT. The CDR3 region has the DNA TGTGCCAGCAGCCCCGGACTGAGGTCTGAAGCTTTCTTT. Encoded protein: CASSPGLRSEAFF.

This clonotype was seen a single time. The chain is built from TRBV7-2 and TRBJ2-7, with TRBD2 matching 9 bases. The V gene end was trimmed by 0 bases and the J gene end by 9 bases; junction bases not matched to a gene: 12. The CDR3 contains 16 residues. The germline gives CDR1 SGHTA, CDR2 FQGNSA. CDR3 sequence (DNA): TGTGCCAGCAGCTTAGCCCGGGCTAGCGGGACGGGCGGGCAGTACTTC. Amino acid sequence: CASSLARASGTGGQYF.

This clonotype was detected many times. V is TRBV7-8 and J is TRBJ1-1, with D perhaps matching TRBD1 (6 bases). V gave up 5 bases and J gave up 1 base, with 17 bases separating them. The CDR3 extends over 16 amino acids. Germline V lookup: CDR1 SGHVS, CDR2 FQNEAQ. CDR3 amino acids: CASSLGGPATNTEAFF. The CDR3 DNA reads TGTGCCAGCAGCCTAGGGGGGCCAGCCACGAACACTGAAGCTTTCTTT. Using reference TRBV7-8 and TRBJ1-1 for the parts outside the CDR3, the full variable domain is GAGVSQSPRYKVAKRGQDVALRCDPISGHVSLFWYQQALGQGPEFLTYFQNEAQLDKSGLPSDRFFAERPEGSVSTLKIQRTQQEDSAVYLCASSLGGPATNTEAFFGQGTRLTVV.

On this clonotype itself: This may be a read error, as it is one base from a much larger clone. The V call is TRBV20-1, the J call TRBJ2-7, with 10 bases aligning to TRBD1. The germline V gene encodes CDR1 DFQATT and CDR2 SNEGSKA (reference sequence). The CDR3 is made up of 14 amino acids. The CDR3 DNA follows: TGCGGTGCTGGGACAGGGGCTAGCTCCTACGAGCAGTACTTC. The encoded protein is CGAGTGASSYEQYF.

Comments on this clonotype: The junction differs from germline at one of its ends, possibly a read error. The chain couples TRBV6-2 or TRBV6-3 to TRBJ1-1; D is ambiguous. Germline V gene data show CDR1 as MNHEY and CDR2 as SVGEGT. This CDR3 has 14 amino acids. The CDR3 coding sequence is TGTCCCAGCAGTTACAGACTTGGGTCTCTTGGAGCTTTCTTT. Translation: CPSSYRLGSLGAFF.

Note on this clonotype: A much larger clone lies a single base off, so this may be a read error. This chain connects TRBV11-2 to TRBJ2-3, with no clear D. Germline loops: CDR1 SGHAT, CDR2 FQNNGV. The length of the CDR3 is 13 residues. V shed 1 base and J shed 4 bases, with 6 bases lying between them. In DNA, the CDR3 is TGTGCCAGCAGCTTAGCGGTGTCAGATACGCAGTATTTT. Translated: CASSLAVSDTQYF.

Details on this clonotype: The junction differs from germline at one of its ends, possibly a read error. The chain employs TRBV30 and TRBJ2-7; weak D call: TRBD2 (5 bases). Germline values: CDR1 GTSNPN, CDR2 SVGIG (reference sequence). The CDR3 spans 14 residues. The CDR3 DNA follows: TGTGCCTGGAGAGCGGACTGGAACCCCTACGAGCAGTGCTTC. Its translation: CAWRADWNPYEQCF.

This clonotype appeared once. An end of the junction does not agree with germline; a read error may underlie this. The rearrangement joins TRBV4-2 to TRBJ2-5; D might be TRBD2 (6 bases). Looked up from germline, CDR1 is LGHNA and CDR2 is YNFKEQ. The CDR3 runs to 16 residues. The chain's CDR3 is CPSGQEKEGYQETQYF. For the CDR3, the DNA is TGTCCCAGCGGCCAAGAAAAGGAGGGGTACCAAGAGACCCAGTACTTC.

Of note for this clonotype: An end of the junction differs from the germline gene, which may be a read error. This sequence joins TRBV6-1 and TRBJ1-2, with D possibly TRBD1 on 5 matching bases. Per the germline V gene, CDR1 is MNHNS and CDR2 is SASEGT. This CDR3 is 17 amino acids long. As DNA, the CDR3 is TGTGCCTGCAGTGAATCGCACTGGACATCGCAAAAAGGGGGCTACACCTTC. This encodes CACSESHWTSQKGGYTF.